The rows below give T cell receptor beta chains drawn from one sample of a study of CD4 T cell repertoires in COVID-19. The method was immunoSEQ multiplex PCR; TCRdb's version includes in-frame clones alone and lacks a portion of them. This table holds 1,500 to 2,000 clones, about 16% found once. These receptors' targets are unknown. The sample consisted of memory CD4+ T cells, cultured in vitro, taken after recovery from COVID-19. These receptor sequences come from a human donor who had COVID-19. Each CDR3 is given with its conserved first and last residue. A D gene is named only where the DNA matches it firmly.

cdr3_length d_call v_call cdr3_aa
17 - TRBV3-1/TRBV3-2 CASSHFSGRELAGTQYF
16 TRBD1 TRBV7-8 CASSLVTGANTDTQYF
17 TRBD2 TRBV7-2 CASSPRLAGGRADTQYF
12 - TRBV7-9 CASSYTSYEQYF
13 TRBD1 TRBV20-1 CSASRDRGTEAFF
14 TRBD2 TRBV7-8 CASRPGTSNYEQYF
16 TRBD2 TRBV28 CASRTLLAGVRETQYF
13 - TRBV12-3/TRBV12-4 CASIQQGYNEQFF
13 - TRBV5-3 CARSGSLYNEQFF
13 - TRBV12-3/TRBV12-4 CASSLGRVYEQYF
14 - TRBV5-6 CASSPPDSLLGYTF